This entry lists 9 T cell receptor beta chains sequenced from one sample in a study of graft-versus-host responses after intestinal transplantation. Repertoires were generated with immunoSEQ multiplex PCR, while TCRdb's copy carries only in-frame clones and drops some. This sample has tens of thousands of clones, with 90% to 95% found just once. Their specific antigens are unknown. The specimen comprised unstimulated CD8+ T cells sorted from spleen or lymph node cells, sampled before transplant. These receptors were obtained from a human donor who was the organ donor for an intestinal transplant.

The V gene is TRBV30, the J gene TRBJ1-5; perhaps TRBD1 as D (6 bases). The CDR3 is made up of 13 amino acids. V dropped 1 base and J dropped 2 bases, with 6 bases sitting between them. Germline V CDR1 and CDR2: GTSNPN, SVGIG (reference sequence). The chain's CDR3 is CAWSDRGNQPQHF. The CDR3 bases are TGTGCCTGGAGTGACAGGGGCAATCAGCCCCAGCATTTT. Combining the CDR3 with reference TRBV30 and TRBJ1-5 gives the whole variable domain SQTIHQWPATLVQPVGSPLSLECTVEGTSNPNLYWYRQAAGRGLQLLFYSVGIGQISSEVPQNLSASRPQDRQFILSSKKLLLSDSGFYLCAWSDRGNQPQHFGDGTRLSIL.

The chain couples TRBV4-3 to TRBJ1-1, with D hard to call. The CDR3 runs to 15 residues. Between the trimmed V and J ends, which lost 1 base and 5 bases, there was a span of 14 bases. Germline V gene sequence: CDR1 LGHNA, CDR2 YSLEER. Written as DNA, the CDR3 is TGCGCCAGCAGCCAAGCAAGGTCAATTCGGACTGAAGCTTTCTTT. It encodes CASSQARSIRTEAFF.

The rearrangement links TRBV11-2 to TRBJ2-5, with 7 bases fitting TRBD2. The closer fit of TRBJ2-7 to the DNA end suggests the J call may be wrong. This CDR3 region has 13 residues. The germline V gene encodes CDR1 SGHAT and CDR2 FQNNGV. CDR3 residues: CASSLVGGSEQYF. The DNA for the CDR3 is TGTGCCAGCAGCTTAGTCGGGGGGAGCGAGCAGTACTTC.

V usage is TRBV15 and J usage is TRBJ1-4; tentatively, D is TRBD1 (5 bases). The CDR3 totals 14 residues. Germline values: CDR1 LNHNV, CDR2 YYDKDF (reference sequence). V dropped 6 bases and J dropped 7 bases, with 15 bases sitting between them. The CDR3 sequence is CATSPTGFSEKLFF. DNA for the CDR3: TGTGCCACCAGTCCTACAGGTTTTAGTGAAAAACTGTTTTTT.

This chain uses TRBV4-1 with TRBJ2-7, with D maybe TRBD2 (6 bases). V lost 2 bases, J lost 3 bases, and 17 bases lay in between. The CDR3 runs 16 residues. From germline, CDR1 is MGHRA and CDR2 YSYEKL. CDR3 in amino acids: CASSQSFGTPDYEQYF. CDR3 nucleotides: TGCGCCAGCAGCCAATCCTTCGGGACTCCGGACTACGAGCAGTACTTC.

This chain links TRBV5-6 with TRBJ2-5, with D possibly being TRBD2 (6 bases). The DNA matches TRBJ2-7 better at its end, which makes the J call doubtful. Germline CDR1 SGHDT, CDR2 YYEEEE. The CDR3 is 14 amino acids. CDR3 DNA sequence: TGTGCCAGCAGCTCGGGACTTACAGAGGACGAGCAGTACTTC. Its translation: CASSSGLTEDEQYF.

This clone has more than one count but fewer than ten. CDR3 nucleotide sequence: TGTGCCAGCAGTGGAGGGGGCCCCTACGAGCAGTACTTC. Residues: CASSGGGPYEQYF. The V gene is TRBV27, the J gene TRBJ2-7, with D maybe TRBD1 (7 bases). Per the germline V gene, CDR1 is MNHEY and CDR2 is SMNVEV (reference sequence). This CDR3 contains 13 residues. V was clipped by 5 bases and J by 2 bases, with 10 bases between them.

The chain employs TRBV4-1 and TRBJ1-1, with D tentatively TRBD1 (6 bases). The CDR3 covers 14 residues. Trimming took 0 bases from V and 8 from J, leaving 13 bases between them. Per germline, CDR1 MGHRA and CDR2 YSYEKL. CDR3 region: CASSQDLFGQEAFF. Here the CDR3 DNA reads TGCGCCAGCAGCCAAGATTTATTCGGACAGGAAGCTTTCTTT.

The genes are TRBV5-1 and TRBJ2-2; the D call may be TRBD1 or TRBD2 (5 bases each). Deletions cut 2 bases from V and 5 bases from J, with 13 bases between. Looked up from germline, CDR1 is SGHRS and CDR2 is YFSETQ. CDR3 size: 15 residues. This CDR3 reads CASSFGQGGTGELFF. CDR3 bases: TGCGCCAGCAGCTTCGGGCAGGGCGGGACCGGGGAGCTGTTTTTT.